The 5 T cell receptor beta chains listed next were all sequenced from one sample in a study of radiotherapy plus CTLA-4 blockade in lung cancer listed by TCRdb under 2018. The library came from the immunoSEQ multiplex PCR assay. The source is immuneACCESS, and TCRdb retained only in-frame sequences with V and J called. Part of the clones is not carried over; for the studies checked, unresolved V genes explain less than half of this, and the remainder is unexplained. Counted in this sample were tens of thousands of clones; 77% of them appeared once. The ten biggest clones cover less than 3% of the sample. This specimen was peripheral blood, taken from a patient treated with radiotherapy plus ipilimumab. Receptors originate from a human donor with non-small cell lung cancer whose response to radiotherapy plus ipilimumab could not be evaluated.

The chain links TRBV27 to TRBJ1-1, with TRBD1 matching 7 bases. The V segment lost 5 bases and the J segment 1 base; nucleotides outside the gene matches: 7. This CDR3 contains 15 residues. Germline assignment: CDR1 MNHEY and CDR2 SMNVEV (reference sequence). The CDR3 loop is CASSTWDSQNTEAFF. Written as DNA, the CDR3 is TGTGCCAGCAGTACCTGGGACAGCCAGAACACTGAAGCTTTCTTT.

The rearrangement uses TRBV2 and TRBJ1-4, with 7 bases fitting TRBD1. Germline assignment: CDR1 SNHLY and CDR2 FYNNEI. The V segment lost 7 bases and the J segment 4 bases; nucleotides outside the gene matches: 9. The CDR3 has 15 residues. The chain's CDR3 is CASKFRGTDNEKLFF. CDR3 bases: TGTGCCAGCAAATTTAGGGGGACAGATAATGAAAAACTGTTTTTT. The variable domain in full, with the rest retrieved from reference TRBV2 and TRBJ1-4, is EPEVTQTPSHQVTQMGQEVILRCVPISNHLYFYWYRQILGQKVEFLVSFYNNEISEKSEIFDDQFSVERPDGSNFTLKIRSTKLEDSAMYFCASKFRGTDNEKLFFGSGTQLSVL.

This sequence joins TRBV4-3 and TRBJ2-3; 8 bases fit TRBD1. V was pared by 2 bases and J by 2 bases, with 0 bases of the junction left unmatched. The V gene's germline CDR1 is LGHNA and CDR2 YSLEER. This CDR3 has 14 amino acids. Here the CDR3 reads CASSQQGATDTQYF. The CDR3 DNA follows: TGCGCCAGCAGCCAACAGGGGGCCACAGATACGCAGTATTTT.

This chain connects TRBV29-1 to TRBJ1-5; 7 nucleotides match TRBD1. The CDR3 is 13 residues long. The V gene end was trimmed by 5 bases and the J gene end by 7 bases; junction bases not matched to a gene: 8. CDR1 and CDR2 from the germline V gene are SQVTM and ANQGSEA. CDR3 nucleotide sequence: TGCAGCGTTCCGGGGACAGTCAGACAGCCCCAGCATTTT. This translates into CSVPGTVRQPQHF.

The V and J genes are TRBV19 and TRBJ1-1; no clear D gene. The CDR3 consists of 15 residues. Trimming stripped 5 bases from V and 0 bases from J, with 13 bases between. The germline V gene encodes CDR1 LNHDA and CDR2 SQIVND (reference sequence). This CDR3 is CASSPNRGVNTEAFF. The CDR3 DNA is TGTGCCAGTAGTCCGAACCGAGGCGTGAACACTGAAGCTTTCTTT.